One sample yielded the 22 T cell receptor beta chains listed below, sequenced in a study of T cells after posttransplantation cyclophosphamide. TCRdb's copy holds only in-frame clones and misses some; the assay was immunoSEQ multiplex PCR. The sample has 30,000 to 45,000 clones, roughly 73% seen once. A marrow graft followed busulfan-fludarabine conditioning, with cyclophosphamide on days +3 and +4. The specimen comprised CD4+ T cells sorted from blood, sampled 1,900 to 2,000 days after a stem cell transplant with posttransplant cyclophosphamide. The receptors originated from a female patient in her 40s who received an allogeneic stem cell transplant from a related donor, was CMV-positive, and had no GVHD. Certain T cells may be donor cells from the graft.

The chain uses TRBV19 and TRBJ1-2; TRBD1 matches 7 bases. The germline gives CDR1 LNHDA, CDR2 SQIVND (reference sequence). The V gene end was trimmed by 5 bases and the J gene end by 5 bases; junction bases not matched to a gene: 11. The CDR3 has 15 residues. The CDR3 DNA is TGTGCCAGTAGTCACTCTCCGGGACAGAGTTATGGCTACACCTTC. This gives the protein CASSHSPGQSYGYTF.

The DNA of the CDR3 is TGTGCCAGCAGTGAAAGCGGTCCCGCAGATACGCAGTATTTT. It encodes CASSESGPADTQYF. The chain combines TRBV2 with TRBJ2-3, with D possibly being TRBD2 (5 bases). The CDR3 extends over 14 amino acids. CDR1 is SNHLY, CDR2 FYNNEI, per germline. Trimming pared 2 bases from V and 4 bases from J, leaving 10 bases between. Together with reference TRBV2 and TRBJ2-3, the CDR3 gives the full variable domain: EPEVTQTPSHQVTQMGQEVILRCVPISNHLYFYWYRQILGQKVEFLVSFYNNEISEKSEIFDDQFSVERPDGSNFTLKIRSTKLEDSAMYFCASSESGPADTQYFGPGTRLTVL.

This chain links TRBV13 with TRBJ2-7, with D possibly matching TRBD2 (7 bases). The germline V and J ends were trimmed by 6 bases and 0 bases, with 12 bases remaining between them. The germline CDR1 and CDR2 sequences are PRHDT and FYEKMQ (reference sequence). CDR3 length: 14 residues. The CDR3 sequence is CASSHAGASYEQYF. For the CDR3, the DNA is TGTGCCAGCAGTCACGCGGGGGCCTCCTACGAGCAGTACTTC.

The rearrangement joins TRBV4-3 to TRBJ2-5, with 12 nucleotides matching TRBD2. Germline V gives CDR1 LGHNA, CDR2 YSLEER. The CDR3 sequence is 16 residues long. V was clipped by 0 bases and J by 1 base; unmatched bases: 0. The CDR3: CASSQELAGGQETQYF. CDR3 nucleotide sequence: TGCGCCAGCAGCCAAGAACTAGCGGGGGGCCAAGAGACCCAGTACTTC.

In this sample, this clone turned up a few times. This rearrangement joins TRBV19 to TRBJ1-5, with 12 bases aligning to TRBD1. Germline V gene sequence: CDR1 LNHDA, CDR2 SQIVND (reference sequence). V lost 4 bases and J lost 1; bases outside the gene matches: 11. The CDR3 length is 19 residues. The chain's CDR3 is CASSTPSGTGGGSNQPQHF. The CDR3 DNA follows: TGTGCCAGTAGTACACCCTCCGGGACAGGGGGCGGAAGCAATCAGCCCCAGCATTTT.

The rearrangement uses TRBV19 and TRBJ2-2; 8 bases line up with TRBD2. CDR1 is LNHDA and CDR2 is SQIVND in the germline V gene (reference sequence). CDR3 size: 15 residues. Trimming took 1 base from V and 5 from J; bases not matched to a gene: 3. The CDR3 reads CASSIGPGGTGELFF. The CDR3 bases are TGTGCCAGTAGTATAGGCCCGGGAGGGACCGGGGAGCTGTTTTTT.

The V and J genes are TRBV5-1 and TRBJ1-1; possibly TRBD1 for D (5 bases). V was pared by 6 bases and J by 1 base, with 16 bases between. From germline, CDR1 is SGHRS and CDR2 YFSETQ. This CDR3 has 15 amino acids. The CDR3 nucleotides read TGCGCCAGCACCCTAAAGGGGTCCTCGAACACTGAAGCTTTCTTT. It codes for CASTLKGSSNTEAFF.

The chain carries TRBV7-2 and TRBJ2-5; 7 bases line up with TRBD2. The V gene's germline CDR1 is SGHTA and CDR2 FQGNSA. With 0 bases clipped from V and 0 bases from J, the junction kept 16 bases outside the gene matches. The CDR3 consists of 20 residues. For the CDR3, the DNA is TGTGCCAGCAGCTTAGCGCCTCTGACCTGGGGGAGCGGGGACCAAGAGACCCAGTACTTC. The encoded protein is CASSLAPLTWGSGDQETQYF.

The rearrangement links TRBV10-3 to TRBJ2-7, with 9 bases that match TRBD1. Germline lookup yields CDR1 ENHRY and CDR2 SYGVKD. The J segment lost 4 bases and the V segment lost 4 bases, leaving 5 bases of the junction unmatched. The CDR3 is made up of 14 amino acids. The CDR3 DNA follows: TGTGCCATCAGTGGGGCCGGGACAGGGTACGAGCAGTACTTC. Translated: CAISGAGTGYEQYF.

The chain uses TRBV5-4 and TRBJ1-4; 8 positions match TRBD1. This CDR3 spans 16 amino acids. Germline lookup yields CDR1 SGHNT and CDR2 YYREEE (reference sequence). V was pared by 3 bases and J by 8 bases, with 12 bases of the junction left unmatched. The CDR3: CASSYDRGAKGEKLFF. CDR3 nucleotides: TGTGCCAGCAGCTATGACAGGGGAGCCAAAGGAGAAAAACTGTTTTTT.

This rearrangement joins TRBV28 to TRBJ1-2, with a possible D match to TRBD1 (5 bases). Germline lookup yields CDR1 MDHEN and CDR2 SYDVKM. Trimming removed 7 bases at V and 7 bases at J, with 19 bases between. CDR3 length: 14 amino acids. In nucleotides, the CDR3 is TGTGCCAGCACCGGGGGACCAGGGTTTACTGGCTACACCTTC. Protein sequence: CASTGGPGFTGYTF.

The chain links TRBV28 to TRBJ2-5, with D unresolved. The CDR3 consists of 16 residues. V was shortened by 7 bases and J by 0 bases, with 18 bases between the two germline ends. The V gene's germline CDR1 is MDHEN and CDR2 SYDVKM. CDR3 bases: TGTGCCAGCATGAGTCCAACAGAGACGTACCAAGAGACCCAGTACTTC. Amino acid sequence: CASMSPTETYQETQYF.

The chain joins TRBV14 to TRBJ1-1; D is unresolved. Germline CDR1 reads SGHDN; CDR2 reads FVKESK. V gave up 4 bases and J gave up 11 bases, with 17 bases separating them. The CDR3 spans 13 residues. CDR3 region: CASSRNPGSPAFF. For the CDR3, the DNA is TGTGCCAGCAGCCGCAATCCCGGGTCCCCGGCTTTCTTT.

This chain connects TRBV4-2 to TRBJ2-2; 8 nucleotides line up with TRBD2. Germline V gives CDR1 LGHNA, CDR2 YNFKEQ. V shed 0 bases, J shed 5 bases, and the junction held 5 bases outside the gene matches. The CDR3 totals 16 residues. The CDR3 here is CASSQDSGGGTGELFF. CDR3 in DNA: TGTGCCAGCAGCCAAGACAGCGGGGGTGGGACCGGGGAGCTGTTTTTT.

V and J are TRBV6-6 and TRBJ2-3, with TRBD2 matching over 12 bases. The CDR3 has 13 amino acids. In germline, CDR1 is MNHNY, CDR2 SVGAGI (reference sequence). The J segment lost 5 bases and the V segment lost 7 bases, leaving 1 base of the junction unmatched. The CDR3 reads CASKLAGGDTQYF. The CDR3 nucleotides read TGTGCCAGCAAACTAGCGGGGGGAGATACGCAGTATTTT.

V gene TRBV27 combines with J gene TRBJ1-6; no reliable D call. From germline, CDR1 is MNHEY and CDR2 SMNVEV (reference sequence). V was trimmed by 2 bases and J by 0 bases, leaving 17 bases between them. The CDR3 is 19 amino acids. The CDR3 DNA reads TGTGCCAGCAGTTTAAGGAGGGCGGGGATGGGCTCCTATAATTCACCCCTCCACTTT. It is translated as CASSLRRAGMGSYNSPLHF.

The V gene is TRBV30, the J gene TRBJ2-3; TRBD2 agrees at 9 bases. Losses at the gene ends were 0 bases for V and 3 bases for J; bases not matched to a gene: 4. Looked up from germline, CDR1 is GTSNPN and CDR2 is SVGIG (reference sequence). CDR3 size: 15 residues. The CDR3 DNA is TGTGCCTGGAGTGTGCGTCTAGCGGGGACAGATACGCAGTATTTT. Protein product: CAWSVRLAGTDTQYF.

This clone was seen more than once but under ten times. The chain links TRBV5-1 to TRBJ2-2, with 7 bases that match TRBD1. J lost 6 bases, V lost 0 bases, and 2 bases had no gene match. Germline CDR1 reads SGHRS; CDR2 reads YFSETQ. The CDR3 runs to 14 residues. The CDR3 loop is CASSLARGSGELFF. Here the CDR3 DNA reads TGCGCCAGCAGCTTGGCCAGGGGGTCCGGGGAGCTGTTTTTT.

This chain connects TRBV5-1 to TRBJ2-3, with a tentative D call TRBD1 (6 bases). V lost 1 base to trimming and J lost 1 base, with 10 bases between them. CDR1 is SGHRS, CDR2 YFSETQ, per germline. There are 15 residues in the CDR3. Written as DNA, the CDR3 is TGCGCCAGCAGCTTGATAGGGGGAGGCACAGATACGCAGTATTTT. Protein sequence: CASSLIGGGTDTQYF. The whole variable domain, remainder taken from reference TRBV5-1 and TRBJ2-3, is KAGVTQTPRYLIKTRGQQVTLSCSPISGHRSVSWYQQTPGQGLQFLFEYFSETQRNKGNFPGRFSGRQFSNSRSEMNVSTLELGDSALYLCASSLIGGGTDTQYFGPGTRLTVL.

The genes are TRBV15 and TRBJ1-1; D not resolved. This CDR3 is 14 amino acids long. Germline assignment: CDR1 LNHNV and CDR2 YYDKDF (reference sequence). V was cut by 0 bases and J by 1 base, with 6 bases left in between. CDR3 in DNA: TGTGCCACCAGCAGAGATACAGCGAACACTGAAGCTTTCTTT. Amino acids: CATSRDTANTEAFF.

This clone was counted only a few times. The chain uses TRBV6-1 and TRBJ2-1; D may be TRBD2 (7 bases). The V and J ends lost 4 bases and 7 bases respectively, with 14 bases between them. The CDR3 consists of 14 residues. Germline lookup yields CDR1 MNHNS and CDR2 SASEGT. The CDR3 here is CASSVSGGQNEQFF. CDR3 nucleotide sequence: TGTGCCAGCAGTGTATCGGGGGGCCAGAATGAGCAGTTCTTC.

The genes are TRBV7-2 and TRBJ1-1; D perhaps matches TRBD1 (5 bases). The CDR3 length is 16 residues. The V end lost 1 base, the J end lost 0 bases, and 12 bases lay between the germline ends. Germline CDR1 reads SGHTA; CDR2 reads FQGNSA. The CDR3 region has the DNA TGTGCCAGCAGCTTAGACTCGGGGGGAATGAACACTGAAGCTTTCTTT. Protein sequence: CASSLDSGGMNTEAFF.